One and the same sample provided the 29 T cell receptor beta chains below, sequenced in a study of OX40 agonist ivuxolimab in advanced cancers. Profiled with immunoSEQ multiplex PCR; TCRdb holds only in-frame clones, not every one. The sample holds tens of thousands of clones, approximately 89% seen once. The starting material was CD4+ or CD8+ T cells sorted from blood, obtained in a trial of the OX40 agonist ivuxolimab. Receptor source: an adult with an advanced solid tumor such as melanoma, head and neck, liver or kidney cancer.

The rearrangement links TRBV5-1 to TRBJ1-3; D remains ambiguous. CDR3 length equals 14 residues. V gave up 0 bases and J gave up 6 bases, with 10 bases separating them. The germline CDR1 and CDR2 sequences are SGHRS and YFSETQ. CDR3 sequence (DNA): TGCGCCAGCAGCTTGGAATCACAAGCAAACACCATATATTTT. Its protein is CASSLESQANTIYF.

V usage is TRBV18 and J usage is TRBJ1-2; D perhaps matches TRBD1 (5 bases). The CDR3 runs 14 residues. V was trimmed by 4 bases and J by 3 bases, leaving 12 bases between them. Germline V lookup: CDR1 KGHSH, CDR2 LQKENI. CDR3 in DNA: TGTGCCAGCTCACAGAGGCAGGGAGACTATGGCTACACCTTC. Amino acids: CASSQRQGDYGYTF.

The genes are TRBV7-2 and TRBJ1-2, with a possible D match to TRBD1 (6 bases). The CDR3 sequence is 14 residues long. Germline CDR1 SGHTA, CDR2 FQGNSA. Between the trimmed V and J ends, which lost 2 bases and 4 bases, there was a span of 11 bases. The DNA of the CDR3 is TGTGCCAGCAGCTTAACTGGGACACTCTATGGCTACACCTTC. This sequence encodes CASSLTGTLYGYTF.

CDR3 sequence reads: CASSSTGDAYEQYV. The CDR3 DNA follows: TGTGCCAGCAGCTCGACAGGGGACGCCTACGAGCAGTACGTC. The chain joins TRBV11-1 to TRBJ2-7; the match to TRBD1 covers 8 bases. The junction had 4 bases not matched to a gene; V was cut back by 4 bases and J by 2 bases. This CDR3 has 14 residues. Germline loops: CDR1 SGHAT, CDR2 FQDESV (reference sequence).

CDR3 DNA: TGTGCCAGCAGTCCATCGTGGGGTTACGGTGCAGATACGCAGTATTTT. It codes for CASSPSWGYGADTQYF. The chain has TRBV27 and TRBJ2-3; no firm D call. The CDR3 totals 16 residues. CDR1 is MNHEY, CDR2 SMNVEV, per germline (reference sequence). Trimming pared 5 bases from V and 4 bases from J, leaving 19 bases between.

The V and J genes are TRBV18 and TRBJ1-2; TRBD1 matches at 8 bases. Germline V gene sequence: CDR1 KGHSH, CDR2 LQKENI. The V and J ends lost 4 bases and 8 bases, in that order; junction bases with no gene match: 21. CDR3 length: 18 amino acids. The CDR3 DNA is TGTGCCAGCTCACGGGCGACGATAGGGCCCGGGACAGGCGAGGGCTACACCTTC. Its protein is CASSRATIGPGTGEGYTF.

The CDR3 sequence is CATSFTSGRYYEQYF. The CDR3, as DNA: TGTGCCACCAGCTTCACTAGCGGGAGATACTACGAGCAGTACTTC. V is TRBV15 and J is TRBJ2-7; 11 positions agree with TRBD2. The CDR3 runs 15 residues. CDR1 is LNHNV and CDR2 is YYDKDF in the germline V gene (reference sequence). The V and J ends lost 5 bases and 3 bases, in that order; junction bases with no gene match: 6.

The rearrangement uses TRBV6-1 and TRBJ1-5; D is unclear. Germline CDR1 reads MNHNS; CDR2 reads SASEGT. With 7 bases removed from V and 0 bases from J, the gap between germline ends came to 7 bases. This CDR3 has 13 amino acids. The CDR3 loop is CASKTNSNQPQHF. CDR3 coding DNA: TGTGCCAGCAAGACAAATAGCAATCAGCCCCAGCATTTT.

The chain combines TRBV2 with TRBJ2-3; 12 bases are shared with TRBD2. The V and J ends lost 6 bases and 4 bases, in that order; junction bases with no gene match: 5. CDR3 length: 15 residues. CDR1 is SNHLY, CDR2 FYNNEI, per germline. CDR3 in amino acids: CASSATSGGADTQYF. The CDR3, as DNA: TGTGCCAGCAGCGCGACTAGCGGGGGAGCAGATACGCAGTATTTT.

This clone has only one observation. V is TRBV18 and J is TRBJ2-7; maybe TRBD1 (5 bases). This CDR3 is 14 amino acids long. The V end lost 2 bases, the J end lost 3 bases, and 11 bases lay between the germline ends. CDR1 and CDR2 (germline): KGHSH, LQKENI. In nucleotides, the CDR3 is TGTGCCAGCTCACCAGGGGCAGAAAACTACGAGCAGTACGTC. It is translated as CASSPGAENYEQYV.

The chain combines TRBV9 with TRBJ2-5; unclear D gene. V dropped 3 bases and J dropped 1 base, with 13 bases sitting between them. Germline V gene lookup returns CDR1 SGDLS and CDR2 YYNGEE. There are 15 residues in the CDR3. This CDR3 is CASSATPTRQETQYF. CDR3 DNA sequence: TGTGCCAGCAGCGCGACCCCGACGCGCCAAGAGACCCAGTACTTC.

V is TRBV25-1 and J is TRBJ1-6; 9 bases are a match to TRBD1. Germline CDR1 reads MGHDK; CDR2 reads SYGVNS. V gave up 5 bases and J gave up 7 bases; unmatched junction bases: 6. This CDR3 is 15 amino acids long. The chain's CDR3 is CASSSRDRENSPLHF. The CDR3 bases are TGTGCCAGCAGTAGCCGGGACAGGGAGAATTCACCCCTCCACTTT.

The chain employs TRBV14 and TRBJ2-7; a weak D match, TRBD2 (6 bases). The germline CDR1 and CDR2 sequences are SGHDN and FVKESK. Trimming removed 6 bases at V and 1 base at J, with 19 bases between. The CDR3 has 16 residues. CDR3 sequence reads: CASRTNRRAESYEQYF. The CDR3 nucleotides read TGTGCCAGCAGGACTAATCGGAGGGCCGAGTCCTACGAGCAGTACTTC.

The V gene is TRBV4-3, the J gene TRBJ2-7; 12 nucleotides agree with TRBD2. The CDR3 is 17 amino acids. With 3 bases clipped from V and 2 bases from J, the junction kept 8 bases outside the gene matches. Germline CDR1 reads LGHNA; CDR2 reads YSLEER. The CDR3 sequence: CASSHSLAGGPAYEQYF. The CDR3 DNA reads as TGCGCCAGCAGCCACTCGCTAGCGGGAGGGCCCGCCTACGAGCAGTACTTC.

V usage is TRBV5-4 and J usage is TRBJ1-1; D perhaps matches TRBD1 (5 bases). Germline V gene sequence: CDR1 SGHNT, CDR2 YYREEE (reference sequence). This CDR3 is 15 amino acids long. Trimming pared 4 bases from V and 4 bases from J, leaving 17 bases between. Here the CDR3 DNA reads TGTGCCAGCAGCGGGGGGTTCGGGACGGGCACTGAAGCTTTCTTT. Encoded protein: CASSGGFGTGTEAFF.

The table lists this clone with a count of one. V and J are TRBV11-3 and TRBJ2-1, with D tentatively TRBD1 or TRBD2 (5 bases each). The CDR3 loop spans 13 amino acids. CDR1 SGHNT and CDR2 YENEEA come from the germline V gene. Deletions cut 1 base from V and 10 bases from J, with 11 bases between. Here the CDR3 reads CASSLGGEGEQFF. The CDR3 DNA reads TGTGCCAGCAGCTTAGGAGGCGAGGGGGAGCAGTTCTTC.

This sequence joins TRBV2 and TRBJ1-2; possible D gene TRBD1, 5 bases. This CDR3 contains 13 residues. The germline gives CDR1 SNHLY, CDR2 FYNNEI. Trimming removed 7 bases from V and 5 bases from J, with 14 bases in between. The CDR3 is CASTWGPGYGYTF. The CDR3, as DNA: TGTGCCAGCACATGGGGCCCAGGATATGGCTACACCTTC.

This rearrangement joins TRBV25-1 to TRBJ2-1, with TRBD1 as a possible D gene (5 bases). The CDR3 totals 12 residues. Germline V gives CDR1 MGHDK, CDR2 SYGVNS. Trimming took 2 bases from V and 6 from J, leaving 5 bases between them. CDR3 residues: CASSEQGNEQFF. The CDR3 region has the DNA TGTGCCAGCAGTGAACAGGGCAATGAGCAGTTCTTC.

This chain uses TRBV27 with TRBJ1-2; no reliable D call. V shed 2 bases and J shed 8 bases, with 9 bases lying between them. The germline CDR1 and CDR2 sequences are MNHEY and SMNVEV (reference sequence). The CDR3 length is 12 residues. DNA for the CDR3: TGTGCCAGCAGTTTAGAAGGTCGGGGCTACACCTTC. Its translation: CASSLEGRGYTF.

V is TRBV29-1 and J is TRBJ2-7; D unclear. In germline, CDR1 is SQVTM, CDR2 ANQGSEA. CDR3 length: 12 residues. V was cut by 1 base and J by 5 bases, with 9 bases left in between. DNA for the CDR3: TGCAGCGTTGAAGGTTCCCCCAACGAGCAGTACTTC. Translating it yields CSVEGSPNEQYF.

The V gene is TRBV2, the J gene TRBJ2-3; D is possibly TRBD2 (6 bases). Germline lookup yields CDR1 SNHLY and CDR2 FYNNEI. Trimming shortened V by 4 bases and J by 1 base, and 18 bases separated the two germline ends. The CDR3 extends over 17 amino acids. This CDR3 is CASSADAAGPGTDTQYF. The CDR3, as DNA: TGTGCCAGCAGTGCTGATGCGGCGGGGCCTGGCACAGATACGCAGTATTTT. The whole variable domain, filled in from reference TRBV2 and TRBJ2-3, reads EPEVTQTPSHQVTQMGQEVILRCVPISNHLYFYWYRQILGQKVEFLVSFYNNEISEKSEIFDDQFSVERPDGSNFTLKIRSTKLEDSAMYFCASSADAAGPGTDTQYFGPGTRLTVL.

This rearrangement joins TRBV25-1 to TRBJ1-6; no definite D call. The ends were cut back, 7 bases at V and 5 bases at J, with 18 bases in the middle. This CDR3 region has 16 residues. CDR1 and CDR2 from the germline V gene are MGHDK and SYGVNS. As DNA, the CDR3 is TGTGCCAGCAAGGGTCCGGGCCCAAGGGATAATTCACCCCTCCACTTT. Its protein product is CASKGPGPRDNSPLHF.

Comments on this clone: Germline and junction disagree at one end, which may indicate a read error. The rearrangement links TRBV27 to TRBJ2-7; no reliable D call. Germline values: CDR1 MNHEY, CDR2 SMNVEV (reference sequence). The CDR3 runs 12 residues. The CDR3 DNA is TGTGCCAGCAGTCCACCACAAGAGGCCATGCACTTC. Translated: CASSPPQEAMHF.

The chain links TRBV12-5 to TRBJ1-1, with TRBD1 identical over 10 bases. With V trimmed by 1 base and J by 4 bases, 3 bases remained unmatched. The CDR3 spans 15 residues. Looked up from germline, CDR1 is LGHNT and CDR2 is FRNRAP. In DNA, the CDR3 is TGTGCTAGTGGTTTGGGCCGGGACAGGGGCACTGAAGCTTTCTTT. Translation gives CASGLGRDRGTEAFF.

The chain couples TRBV7-8 to TRBJ1-1; no definite D call. Between the trimmed V and J ends, which lost 3 bases and 4 bases, there was a span of 27 bases. CDR3 length equals 19 residues. Germline V gene lookup returns CDR1 SGHVS and CDR2 FQNEAQ. The CDR3 DNA follows: TGTGCCAGCAGCTTTTCCCCGACGAGGGAGCCTACTAGGAGCACTGAAGCTTTCTTT. This codes for CASSFSPTREPTRSTEAFF.

This clone was detected only once. The chain uses TRBV6-4 and TRBJ1-2, with D perhaps TRBD1 (5 bases). Trimming stripped 5 bases from V and 7 bases from J, with 14 bases between. The CDR3 spans 13 residues. Germline assignment: CDR1 MRHNA and CDR2 SNTAGT. CDR3 sequence (DNA): TGTGCCAGCAGTCGAGACAGCGAAAGTGGCTACACCTTC. Protein sequence: CASSRDSESGYTF.

The rearrangement joins TRBV6-1 to TRBJ1-1; TRBD1 matches at 7 bases. Trimming at V came to 4 bases and at J to 3 bases, leaving 11 bases not matched to a gene. The CDR3 runs to 16 residues. Looked up from germline, CDR1 is MNHNS and CDR2 is SASEGT. This chain's CDR3 is CASSGPRQGGYTEAFF. The CDR3 nucleotides are TGTGCCAGCAGTGGCCCTCGACAGGGTGGGTACACTGAAGCTTTCTTT.

The V gene is TRBV7-2, the J gene TRBJ2-1; 8 bases map to TRBD2. J was trimmed by 6 bases and V by 4 bases; bases with no gene match: 11. Germline V CDR1 and CDR2: SGHTA, FQGNSA. The CDR3 spans 16 residues. The CDR3 loop is CASSYRAGEASNEQFF. In nucleotides, the CDR3 is TGTGCCAGCAGCTACCGAGCGGGAGAAGCTAGCAATGAGCAGTTCTTC. The variable domain in full, completed from reference TRBV7-2 and TRBJ2-1, reads GAGVSQSPSNKVTEKGKDVELRCDPISGHTALYWYRQSLGQGLEFLIYFQGNSAPDKSGLPSDRFSAERTGGSVSTLTIQRTQQEDSAVYLCASSYRAGEASNEQFFGPGTRLTVL.

The rearrangement joins TRBV15 to TRBJ2-7, with D maybe TRBD1 (6 bases). This CDR3 region has 13 residues. The germline V gene has CDR1 LNHNV and CDR2 YYDKDF (reference sequence). Between the trimmed V and J ends, which lost 8 bases and 2 bases, there was a span of 13 bases. CDR3 amino acids: CATGRQGPYEQYF. CDR3 DNA: TGTGCCACCGGACGGCAGGGGCCCTACGAGCAGTACTTC.